A single sample gave rise to the 27 T cell receptor beta chains below, sequenced in a study of T cells in lung cancer brain metastases. Sequencing used immunoSEQ multiplex PCR; TCRdb keeps in-frame clones, though not all of them. Seen here are approximately 5,500 clones, more than 80% observed once, and the top ten hold approximately 6%. Input material: tumor tissue from a brain metastasis. Source of these receptors: a man aged 50 to 59 with non-small cell lung cancer that had spread to the brain.

The rearrangement uses TRBV7-9 and TRBJ1-1, with TRBD1 matching over 7 bases. The J segment lost 5 bases and the V segment lost 5 bases, leaving 8 bases of the junction unmatched. This CDR3 has 14 amino acids. Germline V gene sequence: CDR1 SEHNR, CDR2 FQNEAQ (reference sequence). The CDR3, as DNA: TGTGCCAGCAGCCGAGGACAGGAGGGGACTGAAGCTTTCTTT. This codes for CASSRGQEGTEAFF.

This sequence joins TRBV19 and TRBJ1-1; D perhaps matches TRBD1 (6 bases). Germline CDR1 is LNHDA and CDR2 is SQIVND (reference sequence). The V and J ends lost 5 bases and 10 bases respectively, with 20 bases between them. The CDR3 consists of 14 residues. The CDR3 reads CASSLGTRSERAFF. CDR3 bases: TGTGCCAGTAGTCTCGGGACAAGGAGTGAACGAGCTTTCTTT.

The chain joins TRBV14 to TRBJ2-7, with D uncertain. The V end was cut by 1 base, the J end by 3 bases, with 4 bases between. Germline V gene sequence: CDR1 SGHDN, CDR2 FVKESK. The CDR3 covers 12 residues. Here the CDR3 DNA reads TGTGCCAGCAGCCAAGTGTGCTACGAGCAGTACTTC. This sequence encodes CASSQVCYEQYF.

The chain joins TRBV28 to TRBJ2-7; tentatively, D is TRBD1 (5 bases). Germline V gene data show CDR1 as MDHEN and CDR2 as SYDVKM. The V gene lost 5 bases and the J gene lost 7 bases, with 18 bases spanning the gap. The CDR3 spans 14 residues. The CDR3 spells CASSPILGHGEQYF. The CDR3 nucleotides read TGTGCCAGCAGTCCCATACTTGGACACGGGGAGCAGTACTTC. The variable domain in full, completed from reference TRBV28 and TRBJ2-7, reads DVKVTQSSRYLVKRTGEKVFLECVQDMDHENMFWYRQDPGLGLRLIYFSYDVKMKEKGDIPEGYSVSREKKERFSLILESASTNQTSMYLCASSPILGHGEQYFGPGTRLTVT.

This clone was counted a single time. Mismatch with germline at one junction end may stem from a read error. The rearrangement links TRBV4-1 to TRBJ2-1; D may be TRBD1 or TRBD2 (5 bases each). CDR3 length: 15 residues. From germline, CDR1 is MGHRA and CDR2 YSYEKL. The CDR3 DNA is TGTGCCAGCAGCCAAGAGCGGCAGGGAAGGTATGAGCAGTTCTTC. It codes for CASSQERQGRYEQFF.

This clone was picked up one time. A read error may account for a junction end that differs from germline. This chain links TRBV30 with TRBJ1-6; D is possibly TRBD1 (5 bases). CDR3 length equals 15 residues. Germline V gene sequence: CDR1 GTSNPN, CDR2 SVGIG (reference sequence). In DNA form, the CDR3 reads TGTACCTGGGAGGTAGGGGCGTACTATAATTCACCCCTCCACTTT. It codes for CTWEVGAYYNSPLHF.

The V gene is TRBV12-5, the J gene TRBJ2-3; TRBD2 matches 11 bases. CDR3 length: 15 amino acids. Trimming at V came to 5 bases and at J to 2 bases, leaving 3 bases not matched to a gene. Germline CDR1 reads LGHNT; CDR2 reads FRNRAP. The DNA of the CDR3 is TGTGCTAGTGGTCCTAGCGGGAGGTTCACAGATACGCAGTATTTT. Translation: CASGPSGRFTDTQYF.

V and J are TRBV30 and TRBJ1-5; no clear D. V shed 2 bases and J shed 6 bases, with 8 bases lying between them. The CDR3 consists of 12 residues. The germline gives CDR1 GTSNPN, CDR2 SVGIG (reference sequence). The CDR3 region has the DNA TGTGCCTGGAGTCCAAAGGGTCAGCCCCAGCATTTT. Protein sequence: CAWSPKGQPQHF.

This rearrangement joins TRBV9 to TRBJ2-2, with D possibly matching TRBD2 (5 bases). This CDR3 is built from 14 residues. Germline V gene data show CDR1 as SGDLS and CDR2 as YYNGEE. Trimming pared 0 bases from V and 5 bases from J, leaving 8 bases between. CDR3 DNA sequence: TGTGCCAGCAGCGTAGATACGGGGACCGGGGAGCTGTTTTTT. It encodes CASSVDTGTGELFF.

The rearrangement links TRBV30 to TRBJ1-2; 7 nucleotides match TRBD1. There are 15 residues in the CDR3. The germline gives CDR1 GTSNPN, CDR2 SVGIG (reference sequence). V lost 3 bases and J lost 2; bases outside the gene matches: 9. CDR3 in DNA: TGTGCCTGGAGCGGCCGGAGAGGGGGCAACTATGGCTACACCTTC. Translating gives CAWSGRRGGNYGYTF.

This clone appeared once. The chain carries TRBV30 and TRBJ1-1; D might be TRBD1 (5 bases). The germline V gene has CDR1 GTSNPN and CDR2 SVGIG (reference sequence). The V and J ends lost 3 bases and 1 base respectively, with 18 bases between them. The CDR3 has 16 amino acids. CDR3 sequence (DNA): TGTGCCTGGAGGTTGGGGCCAACCCCGGGGAACACTGAAGCTTTCTTT. Translating it yields CAWRLGPTPGNTEAFF.

J is TRBJ2-5 and V is TRBV30, with D maybe TRBD2 (7 bases). Germline V gene data show CDR1 as GTSNPN and CDR2 as SVGIG (reference sequence). This CDR3 spans 12 amino acids. Trimming removed 2 bases at V and 4 bases at J, with 8 bases between. CDR3 residues: CAWSRGAETQYF. The CDR3 DNA reads TGTGCCTGGAGTCGGGGGGCAGAGACCCAGTACTTC.

The V gene is TRBV6-5, the J gene TRBJ1-3, with D possibly being TRBD1 (6 bases). The V end was cut by 0 bases, the J end by 0 bases, with 9 bases between. CDR3 length: 16 residues. Looked up from germline, CDR1 is MNHEY and CDR2 is SVGAGI. As DNA, the CDR3 is TGTGCCAGCAGTTACTCGGGGGCTCTCTCTGGAAACACCATATATTTT. Its protein is CASSYSGALSGNTIYF.

In its sample, this clone ranks as large. The rearrangement links TRBV18 to TRBJ1-4; 7 bases match TRBD1. Germline CDR1 and CDR2: KGHSH and LQKENI. The CDR3 is 17 residues long. The V and J ends lost 5 bases and 7 bases, in that order; junction bases with no gene match: 16. This CDR3 is CASSSGTGARGSEKLFF. The CDR3 bases are TGTGCCAGCTCATCCGGTACAGGGGCCCGGGGTAGTGAAAAACTGTTTTTT.

The chain employs TRBV13 and TRBJ2-1; 12 bases fit TRBD2. The germline CDR1 and CDR2 sequences are PRHDT and FYEKMQ (reference sequence). The CDR3 covers 15 residues. V dropped 7 bases and J dropped 8; count of bases not matched to a gene: 9. The DNA for the CDR3 is TGTGCCAGCACCCACCCTAGCGGGGGGGCCGATGAGCAGTTCTTC. Amino acid sequence: CASTHPSGGADEQFF.

CDR3 nucleotide sequence: TGTGCCAGCACTAGACAGGGGGCGGGTAATTCACCCCTCCACTTT. This gives the protein CASTRQGAGNSPLHF. The chain uses TRBV6-5 and TRBJ1-6; 10 bases match TRBD1. Losses at the gene ends were 7 bases for V and 6 bases for J; bases not matched to a gene: 6. The CDR3 contains 15 residues. The germline V gene has CDR1 MNHEY and CDR2 SVGAGI.

The chain has TRBV7-2 and TRBJ2-5; 10 bases are a match to TRBD2. V shed 6 bases, J shed 5 bases, and the junction held 9 bases outside the gene matches. This CDR3 is built from 15 residues. Germline V gene data show CDR1 as SGHTA and CDR2 as FQGNSA. CDR3 in amino acids: CASSPLSGGRETQYF. Here the CDR3 DNA reads TGTGCCAGCAGTCCCCTTAGCGGGGGGCGGGAGACCCAGTACTTC.

The chain joins TRBV27 to TRBJ1-2; 9 bases match TRBD1. V lost 2 bases to trimming and J lost 4 bases; unmatched junction nucleotides: 5. CDR1 MNHEY and CDR2 SMNVEV come from the germline V gene (reference sequence). CDR3 length equals 15 residues. The CDR3 sequence: CASSLRYRGPYGYTF. CDR3 DNA sequence: TGTGCCAGCAGTTTAAGGTACAGGGGGCCCTATGGCTACACCTTC.

The chain carries TRBV7-2 and TRBJ1-3, with TRBD1 as a possible D gene (6 bases). The germline gives CDR1 SGHTA, CDR2 FQGNSA. Trimming pared 0 bases from V and 0 bases from J, leaving 27 bases between. This CDR3 spans 22 amino acids. The CDR3 region has the DNA TGTGCCAGCAGCTTAGCCAACGGTAGTGCTTGGGGGCGGCGGGGCTCTGGAAACACCATATATTTT. This sequence encodes CASSLANGSAWGRRGSGNTIYF.

V usage is TRBV10-1 and J usage is TRBJ2-3; 7 bases are a match to TRBD1. Germline V gene data show CDR1 as WNHNN and CDR2 as SYGVQD (reference sequence). The CDR3 loop spans 15 amino acids. Unmatched junction bases numbered 9, after V lost 8 bases and J lost 1 base. The DNA for the CDR3 is TGCGCCAGCCCACCGGGACAGAAACGCACAGATACGCAGTATTTT. The encoded protein is CASPPGQKRTDTQYF.

This chain connects TRBV11-1 to TRBJ2-3; a weak D match, TRBD1 (5 bases). Germline V gene data show CDR1 as SGHAT and CDR2 as FQDESV (reference sequence). This CDR3 has 13 residues. V shed 1 base and J shed 3 bases, with 5 bases lying between them. The CDR3 DNA reads as TGTGCCAGCAGCTTAGAGGGGACAGATACGCAGTATTTT. It translates to CASSLEGTDTQYF.

This sequence joins TRBV29-1 and TRBJ1-1, with no clear D. The CDR3 has 13 residues. V lost 4 bases to trimming and J lost 1 base, with 10 bases between them. The germline gives CDR1 SQVTM, CDR2 ANQGSEA. The CDR3 DNA reads TGCAGCGTTGGGGCCCTGACGAACACTGAAGCTTTCTTT. Residues: CSVGALTNTEAFF.

This chain uses TRBV19 with TRBJ1-2, with D uncertain. This CDR3 contains 14 residues. V lost 5 bases and J lost 5, with 15 bases in between. Looked up from germline, CDR1 is LNHDA and CDR2 is SQIVND (reference sequence). The DNA of the CDR3 is TGTGCCAGTAGTCCAGCTTCATCGGGTTATGGCTACACCTTC. Translating gives CASSPASSGYGYTF.

The chain joins TRBV5-1 to TRBJ1-6; maybe TRBD1 (6 bases). CDR1 SGHRS and CDR2 YFSETQ come from the germline V gene. This CDR3 has 15 residues. The V end was cut by 2 bases, the J end by 7 bases, with 13 bases between. CDR3 protein: CASSLTGTSNSPLHF. For the CDR3, the DNA is TGCGCCAGCAGCTTAACAGGGACCTCAAATTCACCCCTCCACTTT. Full variable domain (missing parts from reference TRBV5-1 and TRBJ1-6): KAGVTQTPRYLIKTRGQQVTLSCSPISGHRSVSWYQQTPGQGLQFLFEYFSETQRNKGNFPGRFSGRQFSNSRSEMNVSTLELGDSALYLCASSLTGTSNSPLHFGNGTRLTVT.

This clone was seen only a few times. CDR3 loop: CASSYIQGGHSPLHF. For the CDR3, the DNA is TGTGCCAGCAGTTACATACAGGGTGGGCATTCACCCCTCCACTTT. The chain uses TRBV27 and TRBJ1-6; D is possibly TRBD1 (6 bases). The CDR3 runs 15 residues. Looked up from germline, CDR1 is MNHEY and CDR2 is SMNVEV (reference sequence). V lost 4 bases, J lost 8 bases, and 15 bases lay in between.

Turning to this clone: This same CDR3 is encoded by further DNA sequences in the sample. This chain connects TRBV5-5 to TRBJ1-5; the D is unclear. Germline assignment: CDR1 SGHKS and CDR2 YYEKEE (reference sequence). The CDR3 consists of 15 residues. The germline V and J ends were trimmed by 1 base and 2 bases, with 10 bases remaining between them. The CDR3 bases are TGTGCCAGCAGCTTGTTGAGTCAGGGCAATCAGCCCCAGCATTTT. This encodes CASSLLSQGNQPQHF.

V usage is TRBV30 and J usage is TRBJ1-1; D call uncertain. V was trimmed by 3 bases and J by 10 bases, leaving 12 bases between them. The CDR3 is 11 amino acids. Germline V gives CDR1 GTSNPN, CDR2 SVGIG (reference sequence). The CDR3 bases are TGTGCCTGGAGAAGAGGACTGGTAGCTTTCTTT. Protein product: CAWRRGLVAFF. Full variable domain (remainder filled in from reference TRBV30 and TRBJ1-1): SQTIHQWPATLVQPVGSPLSLECTVEGTSNPNLYWYRQAAGRGLQLLFYSVGIGQISSEVPQNLSASRPQDRQFILSSKKLLLSDSGFYLCAWRRGLVAFFGQGTRLTVV.